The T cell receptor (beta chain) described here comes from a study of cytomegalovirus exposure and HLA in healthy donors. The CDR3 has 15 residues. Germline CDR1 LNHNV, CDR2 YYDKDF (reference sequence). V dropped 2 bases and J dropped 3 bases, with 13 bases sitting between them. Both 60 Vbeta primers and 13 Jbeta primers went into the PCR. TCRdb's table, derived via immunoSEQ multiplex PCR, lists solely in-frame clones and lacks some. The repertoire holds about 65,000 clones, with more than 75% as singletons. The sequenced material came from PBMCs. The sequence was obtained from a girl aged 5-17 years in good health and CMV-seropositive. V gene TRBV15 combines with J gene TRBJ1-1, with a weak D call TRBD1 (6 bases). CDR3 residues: CATSRKGVPDTEAFF. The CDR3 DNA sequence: TGTGCCACCAGCAGAAAGGGGGTGCCGGACACTGAAGCTTTCTTT.